This T cell receptor beta chain appears in the sequencing data of a study of T-cell reconstitution after alpha-beta-depleted transplantation in children. A TCRbeta library incorporating unique molecular identifiers was prepared. From the PCR reads, TCRdb called clonotypes with MiXCR, one entry per CDR3 protein. The sample includes hundreds of thousands of distinct CDR3 sequences, approximately 32% of them seen just once. Germline V gene lookup returns CDR1 SGHTA and CDR2 FQGNSA. V was pared by 4 bases and J by 5 bases, with 7 bases of the junction left unmatched. The CDR3 is made up of 15 amino acids.

This specimen was PBMCs from the stem cell graft donor, taken from the stem cell graft. The sequence was collected from a human donor who donated a stem cell graft to a child with aplastic anemia. The rearrangement joins TRBV7-2 to TRBJ2-3; 9 positions agree with TRBD1. Written as DNA, the CDR3 is TGTGCCAGCAGCTCTCTTGGGACAGGGAAAGATACGCAGTATTTT. This sequence encodes CASSSLGTGKDTQYF.